The clone carrying this TCR beta chain was seen a single time. What it binds is not known. A read error is likely, as this CDR3 ends without the conserved phenylalanine or tryptophan. With 6 bases removed from V and 3 bases from J, the gap between germline ends came to 17 bases. This CDR3 comprises 15 residues. CDR1 MDHEN and CDR2 SYDVKM come from the germline V gene. The data were taken from a study of cytomegalovirus exposure and HLA in healthy donors. Study outcomes and limitations: Upon later analysis, HLA-associated TCR beta chains proved more clonally expanded than other, equally common chains. Accurate prediction of HLA-A and HLA-B alleles (for most subjects) was reportedly achieved from TCR beta sequences. Using the classifier, cytomegalovirus status was reportedly diagnosed with high specificity and sensitivity.

The PCR ran on 60 Vbeta and 13 Jbeta primers. The repertoire was sequenced with immunoSEQ multiplex PCR; TCRdb's copy has only in-frame clones and lacks some. The sample yields 100,000 to 150,000 clones, 77% seen once. Input material: PBMCs. The sequence was obtained from a woman aged 55-70 years in good health and CMV-seronegative. The genes are TRBV28 and TRBJ1-2, with D hard to call. The CDR3 coding sequence is TGTGCCAGCAGCCGACCTAGTCGGGGTGACTATGGCTACACCCTC. Residues: CASSRPSRGDYGYTL.